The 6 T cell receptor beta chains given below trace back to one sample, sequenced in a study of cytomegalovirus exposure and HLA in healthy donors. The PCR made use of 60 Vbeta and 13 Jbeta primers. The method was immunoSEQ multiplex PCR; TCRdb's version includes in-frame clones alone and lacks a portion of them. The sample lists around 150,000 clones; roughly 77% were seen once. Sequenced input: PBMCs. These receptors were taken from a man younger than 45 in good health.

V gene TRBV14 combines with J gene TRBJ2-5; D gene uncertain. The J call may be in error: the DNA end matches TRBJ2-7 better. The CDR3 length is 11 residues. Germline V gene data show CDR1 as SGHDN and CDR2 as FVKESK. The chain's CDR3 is CASSEIYEQYF. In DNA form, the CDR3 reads TGTGCCAGCAGCGAAATATACGAGCAGTACTTC.

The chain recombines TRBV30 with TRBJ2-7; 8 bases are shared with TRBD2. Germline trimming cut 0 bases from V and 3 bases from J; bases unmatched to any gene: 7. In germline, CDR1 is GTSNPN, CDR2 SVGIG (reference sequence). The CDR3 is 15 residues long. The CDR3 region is CAWSVRGSGVYEQYF. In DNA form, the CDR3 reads TGTGCCTGGAGTGTACGGGGTAGCGGGGTCTACGAGCAGTACTTC.

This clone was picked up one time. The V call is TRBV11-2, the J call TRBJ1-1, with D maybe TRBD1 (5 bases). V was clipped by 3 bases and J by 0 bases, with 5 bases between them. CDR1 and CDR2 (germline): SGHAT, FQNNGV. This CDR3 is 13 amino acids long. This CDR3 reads CASSLTVNTEAFF. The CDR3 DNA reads TGTGCCAGCAGCTTGACAGTGAACACTGAAGCTTTCTTT.

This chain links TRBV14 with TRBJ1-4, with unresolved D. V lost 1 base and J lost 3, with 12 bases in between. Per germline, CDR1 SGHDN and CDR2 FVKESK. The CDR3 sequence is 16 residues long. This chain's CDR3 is CASSQGVQTSNEKLFF. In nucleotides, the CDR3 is TGTGCCAGCAGCCAAGGGGTCCAGACTTCTAATGAAAAACTGTTTTTT.

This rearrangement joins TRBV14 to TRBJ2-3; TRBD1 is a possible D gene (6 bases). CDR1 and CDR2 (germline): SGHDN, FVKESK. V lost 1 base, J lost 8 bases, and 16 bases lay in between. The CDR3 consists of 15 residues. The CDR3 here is CASSQAQGSESTQYF. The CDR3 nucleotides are TGTGCCAGCAGCCAAGCCCAGGGGTCTGAGTCTACGCAGTATTTT.

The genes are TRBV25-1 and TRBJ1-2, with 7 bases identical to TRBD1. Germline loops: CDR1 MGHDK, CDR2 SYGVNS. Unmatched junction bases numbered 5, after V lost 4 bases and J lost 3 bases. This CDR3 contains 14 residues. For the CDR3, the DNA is TGTGCCAGCAGTGGTCCGGGACAGTACTATGGCTACACCTTC. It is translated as CASSGPGQYYGYTF.